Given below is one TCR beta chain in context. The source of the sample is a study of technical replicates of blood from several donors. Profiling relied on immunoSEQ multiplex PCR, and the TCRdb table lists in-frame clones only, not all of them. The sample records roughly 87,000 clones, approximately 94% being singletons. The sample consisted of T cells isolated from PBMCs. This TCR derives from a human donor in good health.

For the CDR3, the DNA is TGCGCCAGCAGCTTCAGGACTAGCGGGTCGAACACCGGGGAGCTGTTTTTT. It is translated as CASSFRTSGSNTGELFF. The rearrangement joins TRBV5-1 to TRBJ2-2; 11 nucleotides align to TRBD2. The V segment lost 2 bases and the J segment 0 bases; nucleotides outside the gene matches: 3. In germline, CDR1 is SGHRS, CDR2 YFSETQ. The CDR3 extends over 17 amino acids.